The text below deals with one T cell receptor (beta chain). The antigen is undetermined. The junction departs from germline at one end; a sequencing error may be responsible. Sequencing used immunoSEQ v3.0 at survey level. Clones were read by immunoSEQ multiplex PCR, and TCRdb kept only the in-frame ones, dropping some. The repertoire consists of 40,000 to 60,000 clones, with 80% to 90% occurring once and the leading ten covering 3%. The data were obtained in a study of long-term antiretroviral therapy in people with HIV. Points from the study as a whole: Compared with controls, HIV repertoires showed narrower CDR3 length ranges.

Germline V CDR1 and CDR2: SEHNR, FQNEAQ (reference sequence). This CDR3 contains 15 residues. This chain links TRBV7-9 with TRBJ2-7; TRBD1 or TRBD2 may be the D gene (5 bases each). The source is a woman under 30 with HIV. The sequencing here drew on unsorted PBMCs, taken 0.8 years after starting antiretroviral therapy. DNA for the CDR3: TGTGCCAGCACCTTAACTCTCGGGGACGCCTACGAGCAGTACTTC. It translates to CASTLTLGDAYEQYF.